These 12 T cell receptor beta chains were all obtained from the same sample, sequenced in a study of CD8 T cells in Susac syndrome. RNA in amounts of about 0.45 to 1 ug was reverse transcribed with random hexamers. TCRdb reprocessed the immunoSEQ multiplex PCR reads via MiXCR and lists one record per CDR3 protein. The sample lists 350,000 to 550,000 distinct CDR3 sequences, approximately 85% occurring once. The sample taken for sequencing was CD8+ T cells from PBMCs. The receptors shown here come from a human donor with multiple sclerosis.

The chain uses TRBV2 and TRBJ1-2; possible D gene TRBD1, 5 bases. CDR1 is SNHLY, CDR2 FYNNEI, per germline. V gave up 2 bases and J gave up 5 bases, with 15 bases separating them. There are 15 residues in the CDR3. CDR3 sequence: CASSEFPGDRYGYTF. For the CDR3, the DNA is TGTGCCAGCAGTGAATTCCCCGGGGACCGATATGGCTACACCTTC.

CDR3 in amino acids: CASSFAGGKYEQYF. As DNA, the CDR3 is TGTGCCAGCAGTTTCGCAGGGGGCAAATACGAGCAGTACTTC. The J gene is TRBJ2-7, the V gene TRBV27; TRBD1 matches 8 bases. Germline CDR1 is MNHEY and CDR2 is SMNVEV (reference sequence). The V and J ends lost 3 bases and 4 bases, in that order; junction bases with no gene match: 5. This CDR3 contains 14 residues.

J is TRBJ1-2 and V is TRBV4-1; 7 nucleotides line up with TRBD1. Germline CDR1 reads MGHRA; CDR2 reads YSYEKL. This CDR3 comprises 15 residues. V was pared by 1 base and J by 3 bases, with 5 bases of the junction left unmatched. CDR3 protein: CASSQGFQGDYGYTF. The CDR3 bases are TGCGCCAGCAGCCAAGGATTCCAGGGGGACTATGGCTACACCTTC.

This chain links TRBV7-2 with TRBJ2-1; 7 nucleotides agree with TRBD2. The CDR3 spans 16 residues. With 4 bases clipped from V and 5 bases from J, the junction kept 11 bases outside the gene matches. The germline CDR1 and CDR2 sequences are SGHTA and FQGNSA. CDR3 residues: CASSSPTGLINNEQFF. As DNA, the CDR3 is TGTGCCAGCAGCTCCCCTACGGGACTAATAAACAATGAGCAGTTCTTC.

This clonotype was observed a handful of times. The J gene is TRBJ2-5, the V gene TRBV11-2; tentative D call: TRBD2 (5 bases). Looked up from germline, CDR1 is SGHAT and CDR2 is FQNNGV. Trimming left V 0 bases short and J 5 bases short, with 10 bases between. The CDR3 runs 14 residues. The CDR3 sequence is CASSLDGIMETQYF. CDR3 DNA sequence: TGTGCCAGCAGCTTAGACGGGATCATGGAGACCCAGTACTTC.

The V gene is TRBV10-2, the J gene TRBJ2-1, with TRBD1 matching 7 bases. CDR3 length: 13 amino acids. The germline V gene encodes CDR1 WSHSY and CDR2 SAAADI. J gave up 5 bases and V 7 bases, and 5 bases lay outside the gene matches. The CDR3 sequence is CASTDRVHNEQFF. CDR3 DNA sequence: TGCGCCAGCACCGACAGGGTTCACAATGAGCAGTTCTTC.

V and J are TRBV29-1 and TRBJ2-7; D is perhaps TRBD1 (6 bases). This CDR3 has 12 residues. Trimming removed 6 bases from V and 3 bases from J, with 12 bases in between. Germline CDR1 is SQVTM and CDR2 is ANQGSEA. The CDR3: CSVAGTSYEQYF. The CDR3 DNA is TGCAGCGTGGCCGGGACAAGCTACGAGCAGTACTTC.

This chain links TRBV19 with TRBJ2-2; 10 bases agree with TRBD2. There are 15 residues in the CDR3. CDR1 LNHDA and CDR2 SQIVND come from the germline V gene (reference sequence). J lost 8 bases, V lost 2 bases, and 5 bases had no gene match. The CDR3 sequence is CASSISPSGRGELFF. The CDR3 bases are TGTGCCAGTAGTATATCGCCTAGCGGGAGAGGGGAGCTGTTTTTT.

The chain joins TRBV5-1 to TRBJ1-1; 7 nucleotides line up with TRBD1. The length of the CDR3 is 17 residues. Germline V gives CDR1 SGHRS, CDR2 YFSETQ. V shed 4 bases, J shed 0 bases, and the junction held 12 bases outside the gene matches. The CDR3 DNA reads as TGCGCCAGCAGCCTATGGACAGGACCGGGAATGAACACTGAAGCTTTCTTT. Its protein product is CASSLWTGPGMNTEAFF.

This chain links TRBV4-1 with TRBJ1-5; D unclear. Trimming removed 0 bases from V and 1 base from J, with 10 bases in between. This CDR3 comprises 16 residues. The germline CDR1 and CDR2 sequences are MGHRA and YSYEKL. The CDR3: CASSQEEAFSNQPQHF. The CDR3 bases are TGCGCCAGCAGCCAAGAGGAAGCCTTCAGCAATCAGCCCCAGCATTTT.

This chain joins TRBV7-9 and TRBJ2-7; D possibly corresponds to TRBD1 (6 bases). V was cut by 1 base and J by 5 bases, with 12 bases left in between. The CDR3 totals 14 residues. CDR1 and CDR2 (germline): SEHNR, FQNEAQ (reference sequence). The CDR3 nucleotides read TGTGCCAGCAGCTTAGTACAGGGAGACAACGAGCAGTACTTC. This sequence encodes CASSLVQGDNEQYF. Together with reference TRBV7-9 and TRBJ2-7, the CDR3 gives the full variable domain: DTGVSQNPRHKITKRGQNVTFRCDPISEHNRLYWYRQTLGQGPEFLTYFQNEAQLEKSRLLSDRFSAERPKGSFSTLEIQRTEQGDSAMYLCASSLVQGDNEQYFGPGTRLTVT.

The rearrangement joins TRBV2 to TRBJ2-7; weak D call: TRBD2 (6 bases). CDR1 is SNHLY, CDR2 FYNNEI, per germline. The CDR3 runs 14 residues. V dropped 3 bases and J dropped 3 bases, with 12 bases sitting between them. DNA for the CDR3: TGTGCCAGCAGTGAGTCGGGGGTTTTCTACGAGCAGTACTTC. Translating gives CASSESGVFYEQYF.